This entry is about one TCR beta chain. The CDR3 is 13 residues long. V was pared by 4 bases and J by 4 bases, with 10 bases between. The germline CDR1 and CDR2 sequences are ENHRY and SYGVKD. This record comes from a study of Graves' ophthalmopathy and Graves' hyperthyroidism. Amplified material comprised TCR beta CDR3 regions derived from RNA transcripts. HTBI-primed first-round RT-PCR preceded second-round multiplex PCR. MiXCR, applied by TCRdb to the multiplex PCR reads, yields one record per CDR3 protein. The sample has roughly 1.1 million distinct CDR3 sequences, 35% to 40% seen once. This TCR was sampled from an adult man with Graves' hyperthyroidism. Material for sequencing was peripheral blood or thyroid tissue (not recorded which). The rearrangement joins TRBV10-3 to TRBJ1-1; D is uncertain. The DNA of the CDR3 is TGTGCCATCAGTGCCCAAGCCGGCACTGAAGCTTTCTTT. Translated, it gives CAISAQAGTEAFF.